The 22 T cell receptor beta chains presented below share a single source sample, sequenced in a study of cytomegalovirus exposure and HLA in healthy donors. PCR amplification relied on 60 Vbeta primers (plus 13 Jbeta primers). Assay used: immunoSEQ multiplex PCR; TCRdb lists only in-frame clones, some missing. The profile shows under 150,000 clones, around 80% of them singletons. Material: PBMCs. The receptor set was obtained from a man aged 50 to 59 in good health and CMV-seronegative.

The chain recombines TRBV7-9 with TRBJ2-1; 7 positions match TRBD2. Trimming cost V 6 bases and J 0 bases; bases outside gene matches: 2. Germline CDR1 and CDR2: SEHNR and FQNEAQ (reference sequence). This CDR3 comprises 14 residues. CDR3 coding DNA: TGTGCCAGCAGTGGGGGGGTCTCCTACAATGAGCAGTTCTTC. The encoded protein is CASSGGVSYNEQFF.

The J gene is TRBJ2-3, the V gene TRBV19; 10 nucleotides match TRBD2. The germline CDR1 and CDR2 sequences are LNHDA and SQIVND (reference sequence). J was trimmed by 1 base and V by 0 bases; bases with no gene match: 4. The CDR3 contains 17 residues. The CDR3 DNA is TGTGCCAGTAGTATAGATGGGCTAGCGGGGGGCACAGATACGCAGTATTTT. Protein product: CASSIDGLAGGTDTQYF.

This clone was detected a few times. V and J are TRBV6-1 and TRBJ1-1; 7 nucleotides match TRBD1. The CDR3 runs 14 residues. From germline, CDR1 is MNHNS and CDR2 SASEGT. V lost 10 bases, J lost 3 bases, and 11 bases stayed unmatched. CDR3: CATSRQGQYTEAFF. Here the CDR3 DNA reads TGTGCCACCTCCCGACAGGGACAATACACTGAAGCTTTCTTT.

The chain recombines TRBV19 with TRBJ2-6; 8 bases fit TRBD1. Germline V lookup: CDR1 LNHDA, CDR2 SQIVND (reference sequence). V trimming: 5 bases; J trimming: 0 bases; junction bases outside the gene matches: 6. The CDR3 loop spans 17 amino acids. CDR3 in DNA: TGTGCCAGTAGTTCCTGGACAGGGAACTCTGGGGCCAACGTCCTGACTTTC. Translated: CASSSWTGNSGANVLTF.

This clone was recorded a few times. V and J are TRBV13 and TRBJ2-5; D may be TRBD2 (6 bases). Deletions cut 8 bases from V and 5 bases from J, with 12 bases between. The CDR3 consists of 12 residues. Germline CDR1 and CDR2: PRHDT and FYEKMQ (reference sequence). The CDR3 bases are TGTGCCAGCGAAGGGGCGGGGGAGACCCAGTACTTC. As protein: CASEGAGETQYF.

The rearrangement joins TRBV4-1 to TRBJ1-5; D ambiguous. The germline V gene has CDR1 MGHRA and CDR2 YSYEKL. The CDR3 has 13 residues. V was cut by 3 bases and J by 7 bases, with 10 bases left in between. CDR3: CASSQENSQPQHF. The DNA for the CDR3 is TGCGCCAGCAGCCAGGAAAATAGCCAGCCCCAGCATTTT.

Notes on this clone: This specimen includes other DNA sequences encoding the same CDR3. The V and J genes are TRBV4-1 and TRBJ2-3; 7 bases are a match to TRBD2. The trim removed 0 bases at V and 3 bases at J, leaving 3 bases unmatched. CDR3 size: 15 residues. The germline V gene encodes CDR1 MGHRA and CDR2 YSYEKL. CDR3 region: CASSQEGRGTDTQYF. Here the CDR3 DNA reads TGCGCCAGCAGCCAAGAAGGGCGGGGGACAGATACGCAGTATTTT.

The chain couples TRBV19 to TRBJ1-2; no clear D gene. With 2 bases removed from V and 4 bases from J, the gap between germline ends came to 14 bases. CDR3 size: 15 residues. Germline CDR1 reads LNHDA; CDR2 reads SQIVND (reference sequence). The CDR3 DNA follows: TGTGCCAGTAGTATATTAGAGGGTTCAGCCTATGGCTACACCTTC. As protein: CASSILEGSAYGYTF.

CDR3 loop: CASSPLVLAGDAEAFF. The CDR3 DNA follows: TGTGCCAGCTCACCATTGGTATTGGCAGGGGACGCTGAAGCTTTCTTT. The chain employs TRBV18 and TRBJ1-1; a weak D match, TRBD1 (6 bases). Germline lookup yields CDR1 KGHSH and CDR2 LQKENI. The CDR3 has 16 amino acids. Trimming stripped 2 bases from V and 6 bases from J, with 19 bases between.

The chain links TRBV29-1 to TRBJ1-1; D is undetermined. Trimming took 7 bases from V and 7 from J, leaving 4 bases between them. Germline values: CDR1 SQVTM, CDR2 ANQGSEA. The CDR3 length is 8 residues. The CDR3: CSAGEAFF. CDR3 in DNA: TGCAGCGCCGGTGAAGCTTTCTTT.

The chain carries TRBV2 and TRBJ2-5; 7 bases are shared with TRBD1. The CDR3 runs 12 residues. From germline, CDR1 is SNHLY and CDR2 FYNNEI. Trimming removed 11 bases from V and 5 bases from J; junction bases left unmatched: 8. CDR3 loop: CAGRGRGETQYF. CDR3 DNA sequence: TGTGCCGGAAGGGGGCGCGGGGAGACCCAGTACTTC.

This chain joins TRBV30 and TRBJ2-5, with 7 bases aligning to TRBD1. Near its end, the DNA agrees better with TRBJ2-7, so the J call may be wrong. The CDR3 has 13 amino acids. Germline CDR1 GTSNPN, CDR2 SVGIG (reference sequence). CDR3 in amino acids: CAWSSGGPYEQYF. CDR3 bases: TGTGCCTGGAGTTCAGGGGGACCCTACGAGCAGTACTTC.

The V call is TRBV7-6, the J call TRBJ1-1, with TRBD1 matching 11 bases. With V trimmed by 5 bases and J by 5 bases, 7 bases remained unmatched. Germline V CDR1 and CDR2: SGHVS, FNYEAQ. The CDR3 loop spans 15 amino acids. For the CDR3, the DNA is TGTGCCAGCAGCCCCAGGACAGGGGGCCAAACTGAAGCTTTCTTT. It specifies CASSPRTGGQTEAFF. Filled out from reference TRBV7-6 and TRBJ1-1, the complete variable domain reads GAGVSQSPRYKVTKRGQDVALRCDPISGHVSLYWYRQALGQGPEFLTYFNYEAQQDKSGLPNDRFSAERPEGSISTLTIQRTEQRDSAMYRCASSPRTGGQTEAFFGQGTRLTVV.

The chain recombines TRBV29-1 with TRBJ2-1, with TRBD2 matching 8 bases. J lost 5 bases, V lost 0 bases, and 6 bases had no gene match. The germline V gene encodes CDR1 SQVTM and CDR2 ANQGSEA. This CDR3 is 15 amino acids long. The CDR3, as DNA: TGCAGCGTTGAAGACCCGGGGGGGATCAACAATGAGCAGTTCTTC. Its protein product is CSVEDPGGINNEQFF.

The V gene is TRBV6-6, the J gene TRBJ1-1; weak D call: TRBD1 (5 bases). Trimming took 0 bases from V and 0 from J, leaving 8 bases between them. CDR3 size: 15 residues. Per the germline V gene, CDR1 is MNHNY and CDR2 is SVGAGI (reference sequence). In DNA, the CDR3 is TGTGCCAGCAGTTACTCTAGGACATTGAACACTGAAGCTTTCTTT. Encoded protein: CASSYSRTLNTEAFF.

This chain joins TRBV6-5 and TRBJ1-2, with D unclear. CDR1 is MNHEY, CDR2 SVGAGI, per germline. Between the trimmed V and J ends, which lost 0 bases and 4 bases, there was a span of 9 bases. The CDR3 is made up of 14 amino acids. The CDR3 spells CASSYSTSAYGYTF. The CDR3, as DNA: TGTGCCAGCAGTTACTCTACGAGCGCCTATGGCTACACCTTC.

This clone was counted between two and nine times. The J gene is TRBJ1-6, the V gene TRBV5-1, with no clear D. The CDR3 loop spans 15 amino acids. In germline, CDR1 is SGHRS, CDR2 YFSETQ. V dropped 0 bases and J dropped 0 bases, with 4 bases sitting between them. CDR3 region: CASSLESSYNSPLHF. DNA for the CDR3: TGCGCCAGCAGCTTGGAGAGCTCCTATAATTCACCCCTCCACTTT.

The DNA of the CDR3 is TGTGCCAGCAGCCGGAGGGCGGGGGGTGGCAATGAGCAGTTCTTC. Its protein product is CASSRRAGGGNEQFF. The V call is TRBV7-2, the J call TRBJ2-1; the match to TRBD2 covers 8 bases. Germline V gene data show CDR1 as SGHTA and CDR2 as FQGNSA. With V trimmed by 5 bases and J by 6 bases, 9 bases remained unmatched. The CDR3 consists of 15 residues.

Comment on this clone: Other DNA variants within this sample encode the same CDR3. The genes are TRBV15 and TRBJ2-2; D possibly corresponds to TRBD1 (6 bases). The CDR3 loop spans 17 amino acids. Per the germline V gene, CDR1 is LNHNV and CDR2 is YYDKDF (reference sequence). V dropped 1 base and J dropped 3 bases, with 15 bases sitting between them. CDR3 amino acids: CATSRGAGAQDTGELFF. CDR3 nucleotides: TGTGCCACCAGCAGAGGGGCAGGGGCGCAGGACACCGGGGAGCTGTTTTTT.

The chain employs TRBV10-3 and TRBJ2-7, with TRBD1 matching over 8 bases. CDR3 length equals 20 residues. The V gene's germline CDR1 is ENHRY and CDR2 SYGVKD. The V gene end was trimmed by 0 bases and the J gene end by 5 bases; junction bases not matched to a gene: 21. The CDR3 loop reads CAISESLGWGQAEGPNEQYF. The DNA for the CDR3 is TGTGCCATCAGTGAGTCCCTCGGTTGGGGACAGGCTGAGGGACCCAACGAGCAGTACTTC.

This chain's CDR3 is CASSFFGGGETQYF. CDR3 bases: TGTGCCAGCAGCTTTTTCGGGGGAGGTGAGACCCAGTACTTC. This chain connects TRBV11-2 to TRBJ2-5, with D perhaps matching TRBD2 (6 bases). The CDR3 length is 14 residues. Trimming left V 3 bases short and J 5 bases short, with 13 bases between. CDR1 and CDR2 (germline): SGHAT, FQNNGV.

The chain employs TRBV30 and TRBJ1-2; D is unresolved. Germline V CDR1 and CDR2: GTSNPN, SVGIG (reference sequence). The CDR3 has 12 residues. With 1 base removed from V and 4 bases from J, the gap between germline ends came to 7 bases. The CDR3 loop is CAWSELFYGYTF. CDR3 bases: TGTGCCTGGAGTGAACTATTCTATGGCTACACCTTC.